These T cell receptor beta chains were read from a single sample in a study of T cells in severe cutaneous drug reactions. Each CDR3 protein gets one entry in TCRdb, which reprocessed the multiplex PCR reads and gives no DNA. This listing includes more than 20,000 distinct CDR3 sequences. The sample comprised PBMCs. The source of these receptors is a human donor with toxic epidermal necrolysis, a severe cutaneous drug reaction. CDR3s include the opening cysteine and the closing phenylalanine or tryptophan. Clone sizes are given selectively: once, few, many, or a class where the clone is expanded.

j_call clone_size v_call cdr3_length cdr3_aa
TRBJ2-5 - TRBV4-1 15 CASSRPGQGQETQYF
TRBJ1-5 - TRBV12-3/TRBV12-4 14 CASSGTGLGIAQHF
TRBJ2-3 - TRBV28 15 CASRLSGRPTDTQYF
TRBJ1-2 - TRBV18 15 CASSPQDISNYGYTF
TRBJ2-5 - TRBV19 14 CASRRDDWGETQYF
TRBJ1-4 - TRBV29-1 13 CSARTGGKEKLFF
TRBJ2-1 - TRBV12-3/TRBV12-4 15 CASSPTAGTYNEQFF
TRBJ1-2 - TRBV10-3 14 CAISEPGVAYGYTF
TRBJ2-1 - TRBV20-1 14 CSAELAGAYNEQFF
TRBJ2-1 - TRBV12-3/TRBV12-4 13 CASSRGADNEQFF
TRBJ2-7 - TRBV10-3 14 CAISAQGGLDEQYF
TRBJ2-7 - TRBV27 15 CASSSLAVPPHEQYF
TRBJ2-1 medium-sized TRBV6-5 13 CASGRAIYNEQFF
TRBJ1-1 - TRBV28 12 CASRPPGTEAFF
TRBJ2-1 - TRBV29-1 15 CSVVQRDRGYNEQFF
TRBJ1-6 - TRBV10-3 17 CAISERTVGGPGSPLHF
TRBJ2-7 - TRBV28 13 CASSRTGLYEQYF
TRBJ1-2 - TRBV29-1 13 CSVDGEFNYGYTF
TRBJ1-1 - TRBV5-1 12 CASRSTHPEAFF
TRBJ2-3 - TRBV5-4 16 CASSDTSTSGRNTQYF
TRBJ2-7 - TRBV28 14 CASSLRVSGRPQYF
TRBJ1-1 - TRBV4-2 13 CASSQVSTTEAFF
TRBJ2-2 - TRBV28 13 CASIDSSSGELFF
TRBJ2-7 - TRBV29-1 14 CSVGFAESSYEQYF
TRBJ2-3 medium-sized TRBV29-1 14 CSVVGEGPTDTQYF